This is a list of T cell receptor beta chains from one sample in a study of T-cell reconstitution after alpha-beta-depleted transplantation in children. TCRdb reprocessed the PCR reads with MiXCR, giving one entry per CDR3 protein. This table has nearly 250,000 distinct CDR3 sequences, 6.5% to 9% appearing once. The sequencing here drew on PBMCs, mostly from graft donor cells, taken 180 days after TCRalphabeta/CD19-depleted stem cell transplant. The receptors were sampled from a male patient under 18 who had a stem cell transplant for acute lymphoblastic leukemia, so the T cells may come from the graft donor. Both conserved end residues are part of each CDR3. Fields, in order: V gene, J gene, D gene, clone size, CDR3 protein, CDR3 DNA. The D gene is left open where the match is weak. Clone size is not always given. Where it is, it says once, few, many or a class for expanded clones.

>TRBV5-6|TRBJ2-1|NA|many
CASSFRQGLPNNEQFF
TGTGCCAGCAGTTTCAGGCAGGGGTTACCAAACAATGAGCAGTTCTTC
>TRBV20-1|TRBJ2-3|NA|many
CSARAPGRSIYTDTQYF
TGCAGTGCTAGAGCCCCTGGTCGCTCAATCTACACAGATACGCAGTATTTT
>TRBV7-2|TRBJ2-7|TRBD1|many
CASSGKGQPSYEQYF
TGTGCCAGCAGCGGGAAGGGACAGCCTTCCTACGAGCAGTACTTC
>TRBV5-1|TRBJ2-3|NA|many
CASTRRWQGADTQYF
TGCGCCAGCACCCGGAGGTGGCAGGGCGCAGATACGCAGTATTTT
>TRBV4-1|TRBJ1-5|NA|many
CASTPWANGGNQPQHF
TGCGCCAGCACTCCTTGGGCTAACGGTGGCAATCAGCCCCAGCATTTT
>TRBV5-1|TRBJ2-7|TRBD1|many
CASSDGPGQGNYEQYF
TGCGCCAGCAGCGACGGACCGGGACAGGGGAACTACGAGCAGTACTTC
>TRBV3-1|TRBJ1-5|NA|few
CASSQGPGPASNQPQHF
TGTGCCAGCAGCCAAGGGCCGGGACCCGCTAGCAATCAGCCCCAGCATTTT
>TRBV5-5|TRBJ1-5|NA|many
CASSLVGYSNQPQHF
TGTGCCAGCAGCTTGGTGGGGTATAGCAATCAGCCCCAGCATTTT
>TRBV10-1|TRBJ2-2|NA|NA
CASSESGGELFF
TGCGCCAGCAGTGAGTCTGGCGGGGAGCTGTTTTTT
>TRBV12-3/TRBV12-4|TRBJ1-6|TRBD1|many
CASSSDRGNSPLHF
TGTGCCAGCAGTTCCGACAGGGGGAACTCACCCCTCCACTTT
>TRBV24-1|TRBJ2-5|TRBD2|many
CAASSGRAVSETQYF
TGTGCCGCCTCTAGCGGGAGGGCCGTGTCAGAGACCCAGTACTTC
>TRBV5-1|TRBJ1-1|NA|many
CASRVTGSDTEAFF
TGCGCCAGCCGCGTTACGGGAAGCGACACTGAAGCTTTCTTT
>TRBV7-2|TRBJ1-6|NA|many
CASSLALGSPLHF
TGTGCCAGCAGCTTAGCACTGGGCTCACCCCTCCACTTT
>TRBV25-1|TRBJ1-5|NA|NA
CAMGSGQVGQPQHF
TGTGCCATGGGCTCCGGGCAGGTCGGGCAGCCCCAGCATTTT
>TRBV14|TRBJ1-1|NA|many
CASSQGRVWGMNTEAFF
TGTGCCAGCAGCCAAGGTAGGGTTTGGGGAATGAACACTGAAGCTTTCTTT
>TRBV10-3|TRBJ1-6|NA|many
CAISESTDNSPLHF
TGTGCCATCAGTGAGTCTACCGATAATTCACCCCTCCACTTT
>TRBV12-3/TRBV12-4|TRBJ2-2|TRBD1|many
CASRAFGTGTTGELFF
TGTGCCAGCAGGGCCTTCGGGACAGGGACCACCGGGGAGCTGTTTTTT
>TRBV2|TRBJ2-1|TRBD2|many
CASGGSSGGGVNEQFF
TGTGCCAGCGGGGGCTCTAGCGGGGGTGGGGTCAATGAGCAGTTCTTC
>TRBV12-3/TRBV12-4|TRBJ2-7|TRBD1|many
CASSPRTGTYEQYF
TGTGCCAGCAGTCCGCGGACAGGTACCTACGAGCAGTACTTC
>TRBV20-1|TRBJ2-1|NA|many
CSVGLDNEQFF
TGCAGTGTGGGACTGGACAATGAGCAGTTCTTC
>TRBV11-2|TRBJ2-2|TRBD1|few
CASSPTGYEELFF
TGTGCCAGCAGCCCGACAGGGTACGAGGAGCTGTTTTTT
>TRBV11-2|TRBJ2-5|TRBD2|many
CASSRGLAGGSVQETQYF
TGTGCCAGCAGCCGAGGACTAGCGGGGGGGTCTGTCCAAGAGACCCAGTACTTC
>TRBV27|TRBJ1-5|NA|many
CASSLQGRGSQPQHF
TGTGCCAGCAGTTTACAGGGGAGAGGGAGTCAGCCCCAGCATTTT
>TRBV23-1|TRBJ1-5|TRBD1|NA
CASPGQPSNQPQHF
TGCGCCAGTCCGGGACAGCCGAGCAATCAGCCCCAGCATTTT
>TRBV5-1|TRBJ1-5|NA|many
CASTNREGDNQPQHF
TGCGCCAGCACCAACAGGGAGGGGGACAATCAGCCCCAGCATTTT
>TRBV6-5|TRBJ2-7|TRBD2|NA
CASSFPPGTSGRHDQYF
TGTGCCAGCAGTTTCCCCCCGGGGACTAGCGGGAGACACGACCAGTACTTC
>TRBV5-1|TRBJ2-7|TRBD1|many
CASSSGQGPYYEQYF
TGCGCCAGCAGCTCGGGACAGGGACCGTACTACGAGCAGTACTTC